This T cell receptor beta chain was captured by sequencing in a study of blood T cell repertoires in COVID-19. Study-wide context: Samples taken during acute and convalescent COVID-19 were collected in the United States, Italy and Spain. T cells, B-cell-depleted T cells, or PBMCs provided the cDNA or gDNA that served as material.

Authors' analysis steps: Reference gene primer amplification yielded estimated nucleated cell counts. Assay used: immunoSEQ multiplex PCR; TCRdb lists only in-frame clones, some missing. That table is the source of V, J and clone size, and D and trimming were worked out from the DNA. The table includes about 180,000 clones, around 87% detected once. The V gene lost 1 base and the J gene lost 4 bases, with 20 bases spanning the gap. The CDR3 totals 18 residues. Germline V gene lookup returns CDR1 LNHDA and CDR2 SQIVND (reference sequence). This sequence originates from a man aged 35 to 55 with active or convalescent COVID-19. The chain combines TRBV19 with TRBJ1-5; TRBD1 is a possible D gene (5 bases). The sequencing sample was made of peripheral blood. In nucleotides, the CDR3 is TGTGCCAGTAGTATAGGGGGAGGCGACAGAGGTCAGAATCAGCCCCAGCATTTT. Amino acids: CASSIGGGDRGQNQPQHF.